The 11 T cell receptor beta chains below all came from one sample that was sequenced in a study of CD8+ T cells in alopecia areata. The treatment denotes: oral pan-JAK inhibitor, 5-10 mg twice daily. Sequencing relied on a cDNA template that was reverse transcribed from extracted RNA. Sequencing used immunoSEQ multiplex PCR; TCRdb keeps in-frame clones, though not all of them. Of approximately 210,000 clones in the sample, around 66% are singletons; the top ten hold 4% to 4.5%. The sequences come from CD4+ T cells sorted from blood, collected at week 4, from a patient treated with tofacitinib. Receptor source: a human donor with alopecia areata.

The chain uses TRBV7-8 and TRBJ2-5; D perhaps matches TRBD1 (5 bases). This CDR3 is built from 15 residues. The ends were cut back, 5 bases at V and 5 bases at J, with 18 bases in the middle. Germline V lookup: CDR1 SGHVS, CDR2 FQNEAQ. The CDR3 is CASSATSLAGETQYF. DNA for the CDR3: TGTGCCAGCAGCGCCACGTCCCTGGCAGGGGAGACCCAGTACTTC.

The chain employs TRBV7-2 and TRBJ1-5; D possibly corresponds to TRBD1 (6 bases). Germline CDR1 and CDR2: SGHTA and FQGNSA. Trimming stripped 5 bases from V and 6 bases from J, with 8 bases between. This CDR3 is 12 amino acids long. CDR3 bases: TGTGCCAGCAGCCTCAGGGGTCAGCCCCAGCATTTT. Its protein product is CASSLRGQPQHF.

On this clone itself: The same CDR3 also results from other DNA sequences found in this sample. The chain has TRBV30 and TRBJ1-5; TRBD1 matches 8 bases. Trimming at V came to 2 bases and at J to 4 bases, leaving 1 base not matched to a gene. The CDR3 is 13 residues long. The germline V gene encodes CDR1 GTSNPN and CDR2 SVGIG (reference sequence). In DNA, the CDR3 is TGTGCCTGGAGTCGACAGGGGAATCAGCCCCAGCATTTT. It yields the protein CAWSRQGNQPQHF.

V usage is TRBV7-8 and J usage is TRBJ2-7; D possibly matches TRBD1 or TRBD2 (5 bases each). CDR1 is SGHVS, CDR2 FQNEAQ, per germline. V lost 6 bases to trimming and J lost 5 bases, with 17 bases between them. The CDR3 is 14 residues long. This chain's CDR3 is CASSRRDGADEQYF. The CDR3 nucleotides are TGTGCCAGCAGTCGCAGGGACGGAGCGGACGAGCAGTACTTC.

V and J are TRBV5-1 and TRBJ2-5, with D perhaps matching TRBD1 or TRBD2 (5 bases each). The CDR3 is made up of 14 amino acids. V lost 4 bases and J 5 bases, leaving 15 bases between the germline ends. Looked up from germline, CDR1 is SGHRS and CDR2 is YFSETQ. The CDR3 sequence: CASSPGPARETQYF. The CDR3 DNA is TGCGCCAGCAGCCCGGGACCTGCCCGGGAGACCCAGTACTTC.

The chain is built from TRBV5-1 and TRBJ1-6; D might be TRBD1 (6 bases). The V end lost 0 bases, the J end lost 9 bases, and 13 bases lay between the germline ends. This CDR3 region has 15 residues. Germline lookup yields CDR1 SGHRS and CDR2 YFSETQ. CDR3 bases: TGCGCCAGCAGCTTGGATACAGGGTCTGGTTCACCCCTCCACTTT. It codes for CASSLDTGSGSPLHF.

CDR3 residues: CSIRADNSYEQYF. DNA of the CDR3: TGCAGCATCCGGGCGGACAACTCCTACGAGCAGTACTTC. V is TRBV29-1 and J is TRBJ2-7; D possibly corresponds to TRBD1 (5 bases). This CDR3 spans 13 amino acids. Trimming removed 8 bases from V and 0 bases from J, with 14 bases in between. Germline-derived CDR1 and CDR2 are SQVTM and ANQGSEA.

The rearrangement uses TRBV29-1 and TRBJ2-5; a weak D match, TRBD2 (7 bases). The CDR3 is made up of 13 amino acids. Germline lookup yields CDR1 SQVTM and CDR2 ANQGSEA. Trimming cost V 4 bases and J 5 bases, with 14 bases left between them. In nucleotides, the CDR3 is TGCAGCGTTGTGCGGGGGCAATGGGAGACCCAGTACTTC. Protein product: CSVVRGQWETQYF.

The CDR3 region is CASSPPPLAGATDTQYF. The CDR3, as DNA: TGTGCCAGCAGTCCGCCACCTCTAGCGGGGGCCACAGATACGCAGTATTTT. The chain carries TRBV27 and TRBJ2-3; 10 bases are a match to TRBD2. V shed 5 bases and J 2 bases; nucleotides not matched to a gene: 10. Germline V CDR1 and CDR2: MNHEY, SMNVEV (reference sequence). The CDR3 totals 17 residues.

V is TRBV7-2 and J is TRBJ2-7, with 7 bases that match TRBD1. CDR1 and CDR2 (germline): SGHTA, FQGNSA. CDR3 length: 14 amino acids. Trimming took 2 bases from V and 7 from J; bases not matched to a gene: 8. This CDR3 reads CASSLQTGSQEQYF. DNA of the CDR3: TGTGCCAGCAGCTTACAGACAGGGTCTCAAGAGCAGTACTTC.

J is TRBJ1-4 and V is TRBV15, with D unclear. Germline values: CDR1 LNHNV, CDR2 YYDKDF (reference sequence). V was clipped by 0 bases and J by 0 bases, with 11 bases between them. The CDR3 runs to 17 residues. The chain's CDR3 is CATSRDLGTATNEKLFF. The DNA of the CDR3 is TGTGCCACCAGCAGAGATTTGGGCACGGCAACTAATGAAAAACTGTTTTTT.